These T cell receptor beta chains were read from a single sample in a study of blood T cell repertoires in COVID-19. The data were produced by immunoSEQ multiplex PCR, yet TCRdb's version contains in-frame clones alone and is incomplete. This table holds around 200,000 clones, around 90% found once. Sequenced: PBMCs or T cells enriched from blood (not recorded which). These receptors all come from a woman aged 25 to 39 who had recovered from COVID-19. Each CDR3 is given with its conserved first and last residue. D genes are given only for firm matches. The size entry is marked missing in some rows and otherwise reads once, few, many or a size class.

>-|TRBV19|TRBJ1-2|-
CASSEGRRRGYGYTF
TGTGCCAGTAGTGAAGGACGCAGGCGGGGATATGGCTACACCTTC
>once|TRBV25-1|TRBJ1-2|-
CASSESGGPLTKGYTF
TGTGCCAGCAGTGAATCGGGGGGGCCGCTAACTAAGGGCTACACCTTC
>once|TRBV6-5|TRBJ2-3|TRBD1
CASRIGTGGADTQYF
TGTGCCAGCAGGATCGGGACAGGGGGCGCAGATACGCAGTATTTT
>once|TRBV9|TRBJ1-1|TRBD1
CASSVTGEMNTEAFF
TGTGCCAGCAGCGTAACAGGGGAAATGAACACTGAAGCTTTCTTT
>-|TRBV4-3|TRBJ1-6|-
CASSQGRGDTYNSPLHF
TGCGCCAGCAGCCAAGGGAGAGGGGACACCTATAATTCACCCCTCCACTTT
>-|TRBV7-2|TRBJ1-5|-
CASSSGRGGAGNQPQHF
TGTGCCAGCAGCTCCGGTCGGGGGGGTGCGGGCAATCAGCCCCAGCATTTT
>few|TRBV19|TRBJ2-7|-
CASSGQTSSYEQYF
TGTGCCAGTAGTGGGCAGACAAGCTCCTACGAGCAGTACTTC
>-|TRBV5-1|TRBJ2-3|TRBD2
CASSISLAGVTDTQYF
TGCGCCAGCAGCATCTCCCTAGCGGGGGTTACAGATACGCAGTATTTT
>-|TRBV6-2/TRBV6-3|TRBJ2-7|-
CASSYGPTSPGNYEQYF
TGTGCCAGCAGTTACGGCCCCACTTCCCCCGGGAACTACGAGCAGTACTTC
>once|TRBV5-6|TRBJ1-2|-
CASSLARPLANYGYTF
TGTGCCAGCAGCTTGGCCCGGCCACTAGCTAACTATGGCTACACCTTC
>-|TRBV29-1|TRBJ1-1|-
CSVGLRENTEAFF
TGCAGCGTTGGGCTCAGGGAAAACACTGAAGCTTTCTTT
>-|TRBV27|TRBJ1-1|-
CASSRGRGENRNTEAFF
TGTGCCAGCAGCAGGGGACGAGGGGAAAATAGGAACACTGAAGCTTTCTTT
>-|TRBV7-9|TRBJ1-4|-
CASSSDDSLANEKLFF
TGTGCCAGCAGCTCTGACGACAGTCTCGCTAATGAAAAACTGTTTTTT
>once|TRBV27|TRBJ1-2|-
CASSFSSGETGYGYTF
TGTGCCAGCAGTTTTTCATCCGGGGAAACGGGCTATGGCTACACCTTC
>-|TRBV11-3|TRBJ2-5|-
CASSSRVGETQYF
TGTGCCAGCAGCTCCCGGGTAGGAGAGACCCAGTACTTC
>-|TRBV7-9|TRBJ1-2|-
CASSLDRLQGTGGYTF
TGTGCCAGCAGCTTAGATCGGCTACAGGGTACTGGTGGCTACACCTTC
>-|TRBV9|TRBJ1-1|-
CASSASGTEAFF
TGTGCCAGCAGCGCTTCGGGCACTGAAGCTTTCTTT
>few|TRBV12-3/TRBV12-4|TRBJ2-1|-
CAARRGYNEQFF
TGTGCAGCGCGGAGGGGTTACAATGAGCAGTTCTTC
>-|TRBV4-3|TRBJ2-5|TRBD1
CASSHSDRGLQETQYF
TGCGCCAGCAGCCATTCCGACAGGGGGTTACAAGAGACCCAGTACTTC
>once|TRBV7-2|TRBJ1-2|TRBD1
CASSTRQGAVDGYTF
TGTGCCAGCAGCACCCGACAGGGGGCGGTGGATGGCTACACCTTC
>-|TRBV4-3|TRBJ1-3|TRBD1
CASSQGGTDGNTIYF
TGCGCCAGCAGCCAAGGGGGGACAGATGGAAACACCATATATTTT
>few|TRBV19|TRBJ1-1|-
CAPPKRHTEAFF
TGTGCCCCCCCAAAGCGGCACACTGAAGCTTTCTTT